Below, 10 T cell receptor beta chains from the same sample are listed, as sequenced in a study of T cells in women clearing cervical HPV infection. Generated by immunoSEQ multiplex PCR, the TCRdb table keeps only in-frame clones and is missing some. In all, the sample yields tens of thousands of clones. Sequencing input: blood buffy coat. The receptors here all came from a woman between 18 and 70 years old with a cervical HPV16 infection that either progressed to CIN3+ or cleared (not recorded which).

A remark on this clone: The read comes to an end 3 residues before the CDR3 does, leaving the germline J gene to fill in the end. This chain connects TRBV18 to TRBJ2-4; 7 nucleotides match TRBD2. The CDR3 totals 15 residues. Germline V gene sequence: CDR1 KGHSH, CDR2 LQKENI. This CDR3 is CASSLSAGDRETQYF. CDR3 DNA, as far as it was read: TGTGCCAGCTCACTATCGGCGGGAGACCGAGAGACT.

Concerning this clone itself: The CDR3 end is not reached by the read, which stops 3 residues before it; the germline J gene fills it in. The sample has other DNA sequences that encode this CDR3 too. The chain joins TRBV10-3 to TRBJ1-3; D is uncertain. V lost 6 bases, J lost 0 bases, and 9 bases lay in between. CDR1 and CDR2 from the germline V gene are ENHRY and SYGVKD. This CDR3 contains 14 residues. CDR3 DNA, as far as it was read: TGTGCCATCAGGAGAACGGGCTCTGGAAACACC. Its translation is CAIRRTGSGNT. From start to end, the CDR3 is CAIRRTGSGNTIYF.

On this clone itself: The read terminates 3 residues before the CDR3 end, so the remaining end is supplied by the germline J gene. J is TRBJ2-7 and V is TRBV10-3; no clear D. This CDR3 spans 13 amino acids. V lost 10 bases to trimming and J lost 0 bases, with 13 bases between them. The germline gives CDR1 ENHRY, CDR2 SYGVKD. The covered CDR3 bases are TGTGCCACCACAAAACAAACCTCCTACGAG. Protein: CATTKQTSYE. The CDR3 as a whole reads CATTKQTSYEQYF.

Points on this clone: The read falls 3 residues short of the CDR3 end, and the missing part is taken from the germline J gene. This chain links TRBV19 with TRBJ2-1, with D perhaps being TRBD1 or TRBD2 (6 bases each). Looked up from germline, CDR1 is LNHDA and CDR2 is SQIVND (reference sequence). The CDR3 totals 15 residues. V was clipped by 5 bases and J by 4 bases, with 15 bases between them. The sequenced CDR3 bases are TGTGCCAGTAGTCTCATTGCGGGACAATACAATGAG. This codes for CASSLIAGQYNE. The full CDR3 is CASSLIAGQYNEQFF.

Concerning this clone itself: The CDR3 is cut off 3 residues early in the read; its end comes from the germline J gene. The chain combines TRBV7-8 with TRBJ2-2; TRBD2 matches at 9 bases. Per germline, CDR1 SGHVS and CDR2 FQNEAQ. The CDR3 contains 18 residues. Germline trimming cut 6 bases from V and 0 bases from J; bases unmatched to any gene: 11. The CDR3 DNA, read in part, is TGTGCCAGCAGTTATCCCAACCTAGCGGGGTCGAACACCGGGGAG. It codes for CASSYPNLAGSNTGE. The complete CDR3 sequence is CASSYPNLAGSNTGELFF.

In the case of this clone: With the read ending 3 residues before the CDR3 end, the germline J gene is used to fill in that end. The chain is built from TRBV20-1 and TRBJ2-1, with TRBD1 matching over 7 bases. Germline CDR1 DFQATT, CDR2 SNEGSKA (reference sequence). After removal of 5 bases from V and 3 bases from J, the junction contained 13 bases not matched to a gene. This CDR3 is built from 16 residues. This CDR3 reads CSAEGEGGAFYNEQFF. The DNA read from the CDR3 is TGCAGTGCTGAGGGAGAAGGGGGCGCTTTCTACAATGAG.

In the case of this clone: The CDR3 goes on 3 residues after the read ends, and that part is filled in from the germline J gene. This chain connects TRBV20-1 to TRBJ2-1, with TRBD2 matching 8 bases. CDR3 length: 15 amino acids. V lost 5 bases, J lost 0 bases, and 6 bases stayed unmatched. The germline CDR1 and CDR2 sequences are DFQATT and SNEGSKA (reference sequence). The sequenced CDR3 bases are TGCAGTGCTCTCGGGGGGGCCGGCTCCTACAATGAG. Its translation is CSALGGAGSYNE. The full-length CDR3 reads as CSALGGAGSYNEQFF.

As for this clone: The CDR3 extends 3 residues past the end of the read, so its final part is completed from the germline J gene. The chain employs TRBV29-1 and TRBJ1-1, with 9 bases lining up with TRBD1. CDR1 SQVTM and CDR2 ANQGSEA come from the germline V gene. The CDR3 runs 14 residues. The junction had 8 bases not matched to a gene; V was cut back by 4 bases and J by 5 bases. CDR3 DNA (partial): TGCAGCGTTGGGGAGGGACAGGGTTTAACTGAA. It is translated as CSVGEGQGLTE. Given in full, the CDR3 is CSVGEGQGLTEAFF.

This clone is deemed medium-sized (0.01 to 0.1%) by its frequency. The read terminates 3 residues before the CDR3 end, so the remaining end is supplied by the germline J gene. The V and J genes are TRBV7-2 and TRBJ2-5; 8 positions agree with TRBD1. The ends lost 5 bases at V and 4 bases at J; junction bases unmatched: 3. The germline V gene has CDR1 SGHTA and CDR2 FQGNSA. The CDR3 spans 13 residues. The CDR3 DNA, read in part, is TGTGCCAGCAGCCAAGACAGGGGAGAGACC. This sequence encodes CASSQDRGET. In full, the CDR3 reads CASSQDRGETQYF.

As for this clone: The read is 3 residues too short to cover the CDR3 end, so that end is filled in from the germline J gene. V is TRBV7-6 and J is TRBJ2-2, with 9 bases matching TRBD1. The CDR3 totals 16 residues. The germline gives CDR1 SGHVS, CDR2 FNYEAQ. The CDR3 loop is CASSLVGGQGGSALFF. CDR3 bases read: TGTGCCAGCAGCTTAGTCGGGGGACAGGGTGGATCAGCG.